The 12 T cell receptor beta chains below all came from one sample that was sequenced in a study of blood T cell repertoires in COVID-19. Repertoires were generated with immunoSEQ multiplex PCR, while TCRdb's copy carries only in-frame clones and drops some. The sample lists some 130,000 clones; around four fifths were seen once. Material for sequencing was PBMCs or T cells enriched from blood (not recorded which). All receptors derive from a man aged 25-40 years who had recovered from COVID-19.

This clone was recorded once. One end of the junction is discordant with germline, which a read error may explain. CDR3 residues: CASSVVEGQGTQYF. DNA for the CDR3: TGTGCCAGCAGCGTAGTAGAGGGACAAGGGACCCAGTACTTC. V is TRBV9 and J is TRBJ2-5, with D possibly being TRBD1 (6 bases). CDR3 size: 14 residues. Per germline, CDR1 SGDLS and CDR2 YYNGEE.

The chain joins TRBV6-4 to TRBJ2-3; TRBD1 might be the D (5 bases). V lost 5 bases, J lost 3 bases, and 12 bases lay in between. Germline values: CDR1 MRHNA, CDR2 SNTAGT. The CDR3 has 14 residues. The CDR3 bases are TGTGCCAGCAGTTTGCAGGGTTTAACAGATACGCAGTATTTT. It translates to CASSLQGLTDTQYF.

This clone has just one count. The chain combines TRBV5-4 with TRBJ2-1; 13 positions agree with TRBD2. The CDR3 extends over 16 amino acids. Germline assignment: CDR1 SGHNT and CDR2 YYREEE (reference sequence). The V and J ends lost 1 base and 9 bases, in that order; junction bases with no gene match: 7. As DNA, the CDR3 is TGTGCCAGCAGCTTGCAAACTAGCGGGAGGGCGGGTGAGCAGTTCTTC. Its translation is CASSLQTSGRAGEQFF.

The gene calls are TRBV5-1 and TRBJ1-1; perhaps TRBD1 as D (5 bases). Trimming took off 0 bases at V and 0 bases at J, with 12 bases between the two ends. CDR3 size: 16 residues. CDR1 is SGHRS, CDR2 YFSETQ, per germline. In DNA form, the CDR3 reads TGCGCCAGCAGCTTGGTAGGTCCAGGGCTGAACACTGAAGCTTTCTTT. Its translation: CASSLVGPGLNTEAFF.

The chain joins TRBV11-2 to TRBJ2-1, with TRBD2 identical over 14 bases. Trimming at V came to 5 bases and at J to 8 bases, leaving 5 bases not matched to a gene. CDR3 length: 15 residues. CDR1 and CDR2 from the germline V gene are SGHAT and FQNNGV. CDR3 bases: TGTGCCAGCAGCCCCGGACTAGCGGGAGGAGATGAGCAGTTCTTC. Protein product: CASSPGLAGGDEQFF. Complete variable domain (other parts from reference TRBV11-2 and TRBJ2-1): EAGVAQSPRYKIIEKRQSVAFWCNPISGHATLYWYQQILGQGPKLLIQFQNNGVVDDSQLPKDRFSAERLKGVDSTLKIQPAKLEDSAVYLCASSPGLAGGDEQFFGPGTRLTVL.

V and J are TRBV10-3 and TRBJ2-3; 8 nucleotides align to TRBD2. With 6 bases clipped from V and 6 bases from J, the junction kept 8 bases outside the gene matches. The CDR3 runs to 14 residues. The germline CDR1 and CDR2 sequences are ENHRY and SYGVKD. The CDR3 here is CAIRGSGVQDTQYF. The CDR3, as DNA: TGTGCCATCAGGGGTAGCGGGGTTCAGGATACGCAGTATTTT.

The chain recombines TRBV30 with TRBJ2-2; D not resolved. Germline lookup yields CDR1 GTSNPN and CDR2 SVGIG (reference sequence). V was shortened by 0 bases and J by 0 bases, with 5 bases between the two germline ends. The CDR3 contains 14 residues. CDR3 nucleotide sequence: TGTGCCTGGAGTGTGGCTTCGAACACCGGGGAGCTGTTTTTT. It translates to CAWSVASNTGELFF.

This chain links TRBV27 with TRBJ1-1, with 9 positions matching TRBD1. V lost 5 bases and J lost 4; bases outside the gene matches: 8. CDR3 size: 15 residues. Germline V gene lookup returns CDR1 MNHEY and CDR2 SMNVEV (reference sequence). DNA of the CDR3: TGTGCCAGCAGTCCTCGGACAGGGGATTTCACTGAAGCTTTCTTT. Its translation: CASSPRTGDFTEAFF.

The chain joins TRBV23-1 to TRBJ2-5; tentative D call: TRBD1 (5 bases). TRBV23-1 is known as an ORF, though its function is uncertain. V lost 2 bases and J lost 0, with 16 bases in between. This CDR3 has 17 residues. CDR3 sequence reads: CASSQPKPGPNQETQYF. CDR3 coding DNA: TGCGCCAGCAGTCAACCAAAACCAGGGCCCAACCAAGAGACCCAGTACTTC.

This clone was recorded a few times. This chain connects TRBV10-2 to TRBJ2-3, with D unresolved. V shed 3 bases and J shed 6 bases, with 7 bases lying between them. Germline assignment: CDR1 WSHSY and CDR2 SAAADI. This CDR3 contains 12 residues. CDR3 in DNA: TGCGCCAGCAGTGACGTATTGGATACGCAGTATTTT. Encoded protein: CASSDVLDTQYF.

The chain recombines TRBV2 with TRBJ1-5; 8 bases line up with TRBD1. The CDR3 sequence is 17 residues long. Germline CDR1 is SNHLY and CDR2 is FYNNEI. Trimming took 2 bases from V and 4 from J; bases not matched to a gene: 10. The CDR3 coding sequence is TGTGCCAGCAGTGAATACCTGACAGGGGCTGGGAATCAGCCCCAGCATTTT. This encodes CASSEYLTGAGNQPQHF.

This rearrangement joins TRBV7-2 to TRBJ1-4; no clear D gene. The V and J ends lost 5 bases and 7 bases respectively, with 17 bases between them. From germline, CDR1 is SGHTA and CDR2 FQGNSA. CDR3 length: 15 residues. CDR3 region: CASSLGAGRIEKLFF. DNA for the CDR3: TGTGCCAGCAGCCTGGGAGCAGGTAGAATTGAAAAACTGTTTTTT.